Detailed here is one TCR beta chain. Its specificity is unknown. This sample was taken from a study of T cell responses to AZD1222 COVID-19 vaccine. Study-level points and caveats: Reportedly, close to half of spike-specific TCRs are directed against unmutated variant regions. Baseline seropositivity characterized only six or seven AZD1222 recipients.

Method: immunoSEQ multiplex PCR; TCRdb's copy keeps in-frame clones and lacks some. This table has about 130,000 clones, approximately 85% appearing once. In germline, CDR1 is SGHTA, CDR2 FQGNSA. The CDR3 covers 17 residues. Trimming took off 5 bases at V and 2 bases at J, with 19 bases between the two ends. The clonotype was recovered from an adult in good health. The chain employs TRBV7-2 and TRBJ2-1; the D gene is possibly TRBD2 (6 bases). This specimen was peripheral blood, taken on day 0 of AZD1222 vaccination. The CDR3 nucleotides read TGTGCCAGCAGCGACCGACTAGAAACCCGCACCTACAATGAGCAGTTCTTC. It is translated as CASSDRLETRTYNEQFF.